The rows below give T cell receptor beta chains drawn from one sample of a study of TIL therapy for anti-PD-1-resistant metastatic lung cancer. Profiled with immunoSEQ multiplex PCR; TCRdb holds only in-frame clones, not every one. Among 6,000 to 7,500 clones, 55% to 75% were seen once, and the ten largest hold roughly a sixth. The sequencing used tumor tissue, collected at baseline. The receptors derive from a person aged 25-85 years with non-small cell lung cancer. The CDR3 runs from the conserved cysteine through the conserved F or W.

V gene	J gene	CDR3 protein
TRBV7-9	TRBJ2-3	CASRGLGTDTQYF
TRBV2	TRBJ2-6	CASRKRDTGANVLTF
TRBV30	TRBJ2-5	CALTPEGETQYF
TRBV15	TRBJ2-4	CATSRDRLYF
TRBV4-1	TRBJ1-4	CASSQARDAREKLFF
TRBV30	TRBJ1-2	CAWFLYGYTF
TRBV6-5	TRBJ1-2	CASSYFGRGYGYTF
TRBV6-5	TRBJ2-1	CASRKGLASNEQFF
TRBV6-4	TRBJ1-4	CASSEGQGNEKLFF
TRBV27	TRBJ2-3	CASKPSPRPNRTDTQYF
TRBV27	TRBJ1-1	CASRTGTPNTEAFF
TRBV7-2	TRBJ1-3	CASNRHGGQFLGNTIYF
TRBV29-1	TRBJ2-3	CSVAAGTQDTQYF
TRBV24-1	TRBJ2-3	CATSGTRSTDTQYF
TRBV6-5	TRBJ2-6	CASRKESSGANVLTF
TRBV13	TRBJ2-1	CASSSSRSGGAYNEQFF
TRBV6-5	TRBJ1-2	CASSRSGTGLYGYTF
TRBV5-6	TRBJ1-2	CASTLLDGYGYTF
TRBV19	TRBJ1-1	CASSIRGEAEAFF
TRBV7-2	TRBJ1-5	CASSLVGGSSNQPQHF
TRBV5-1	TRBJ2-1	CASSYWTGGISYNEQFF
TRBV20-1	TRBJ2-3	CSASAGTFSTDTQYF
TRBV24-1	TRBJ2-3	CATSDNGVGHTQYF
TRBV7-8	TRBJ2-5	CASSLVWQGPLQGAQYF
TRBV7-9	TRBJ2-1	CASSFLAGRSGEQFF
TRBV7-9	TRBJ1-1	CASSLEVGGAFF
TRBV11-3	TRBJ2-2	CASSLVRGDRTGELFF
TRBV6-2/TRBV6-3	TRBJ1-2	CASSTTGIYGYTF
TRBV6-6	TRBJ1-1	CASRGDRARFGEAFF
TRBV7-3	TRBJ2-1	CASSPTSGGINEQFF
TRBV5-1	TRBJ2-2	CASSEGFFGTGELFF
TRBV7-8	TRBJ2-1	CASSLVGGALEGEQFF
TRBV5-5	TRBJ2-7	CASSGEDAYEQYF
TRBV24-1	TRBJ2-6	CATSDPSVSGANVLTF
TRBV6-1	TRBJ1-1	CASSEALTVEATEAFF
TRBV6-6	TRBJ1-4	CASSYNLMQDEKLFF
TRBV2	TRBJ2-2	CASSVDGRINTGELFF
TRBV10-3	TRBJ2-5	CAISDLAGGRGGETQYF
TRBV9	TRBJ1-2	CASSVDAGNYGYTF
TRBV29-1	TRBJ1-1	CSVDLYGYAFF
TRBV2	TRBJ2-3	CASSVTDTQYF
TRBV6-6	TRBJ2-1	CASSQSPGLAGRNEQFF
TRBV2	TRBJ2-5	CATVERETQYF
TRBV4-3	TRBJ1-2	CASSHSDRVNYGYTF
TRBV10-3	TRBJ2-7	CAIGRSQGTYEQYF
TRBV18	TRBJ1-1	CASSPPLGNTEAFF
TRBV5-5	TRBJ1-1	CASSPQPGGAATEAFF
TRBV18	TRBJ1-5	CASSLPNQPQHF
TRBV20-1	TRBJ1-2	CSAYNYGYTF
TRBV5-6	TRBJ1-4	CASSSTGATNEKLFF
TRBV6-5	TRBJ2-3	CASSYSRDSQSDTQYF
TRBV5-1	TRBJ2-5	CASRARTGDQETQYF
TRBV3-1/TRBV3-2	TRBJ1-1	CASTPRSGQDTEAFF
TRBV5-1	TRBJ1-1	CASSLEQDTEAFF
TRBV30	TRBJ2-2	CAWSVSALGAGELFF
TRBV2	TRBJ2-7	CASVLGREGYEQYF
TRBV6-4	TRBJ1-1	CASSPTGNTEAFF
TRBV7-2	TRBJ2-3	CASSSPPGLAGGPGDTQYF
TRBV7-2	TRBJ2-7	CASSPREFGGREQYF
TRBV30	TRBJ1-4	CAWSVTGGSEKLFF